One T cell receptor (beta chain) is described in this entry. The CDR3 is 16 residues long. Germline V gene data show CDR1 as MRHNA and CDR2 as SNTAGT. Trimming took off 4 bases at V and 3 bases at J, with 17 bases between the two ends. The sample originates from a study of shared clonotypes between healthy human individuals. Measured with immunoSEQ multiplex PCR; TCRdb has only the in-frame clones, and not every one. The sample lists 500,000 or so clones, 90% to 96% occurring once. This chain connects TRBV6-4 to TRBJ2-3; D gene ambiguous. This sequence originates from a woman in her twenties or thirties in good health. What was sequenced was naive CD4+ T cells sorted from blood. Documented subset: CD45RA+ positively selected. The CDR3 region has the DNA TGTGCCAGCAGTGCAGACTTGAGTTGGAGAACAGATACGCAGTATTTT. Its translation is CASSADLSWRTDTQYF.